Shown below are 31 T cell receptor beta chains from a single sample sequenced in a study of cytomegalovirus exposure and HLA in healthy donors. 13 Jbeta primers and 60 Vbeta primers were used for the PCR. TCRdb's copy holds only in-frame clones and misses some; the assay was immunoSEQ multiplex PCR. There are 150,000 to 200,000 clones in the sample; 75% to 85% occur only once, and 2.2% lies in the top ten. Sequenced: PBMCs. These receptors all stem from a woman under 40 in good health and CMV-seronegative.

With respect to this clone: A read error may produce the germline difference seen at one junction end. This chain connects TRBV7-9 to TRBJ1-5; no clear D. The germline V gene encodes CDR1 SEHNR and CDR2 FQNEAQ (reference sequence). CDR3 length equals 17 residues. The CDR3 loop reads CSSSLGSTGNLNQPQHF. The CDR3 DNA reads TGTTCCAGCAGCTTAGGATCGACCGGGAACCTTAATCAGCCCCAGCATTTT.

This sequence joins TRBV19 and TRBJ2-7; TRBD1 aligns across 7 bases. V shed 4 bases and J 0 bases; nucleotides not matched to a gene: 6. The germline CDR1 and CDR2 sequences are LNHDA and SQIVND (reference sequence). The CDR3 has 15 residues. CDR3 residues: CASSSDRVTSYEQYF. CDR3 in DNA: TGTGCCAGTAGTAGCGACAGGGTCACCTCCTACGAGCAGTACTTC.

This clone appeared a few times. The V and J genes are TRBV27 and TRBJ2-5; 9 nucleotides match TRBD2. This CDR3 has 16 amino acids. Trimming removed 3 bases from V and 1 base from J; junction bases left unmatched: 6. In germline, CDR1 is MNHEY, CDR2 SMNVEV (reference sequence). The CDR3 DNA sequence: TGTGCCAGCAGTTTTAGCGGGAGTGGGGTCCAAGAGACCCAGTACTTC. It codes for CASSFSGSGVQETQYF.

A few counts support this clone. This rearrangement joins TRBV7-2 to TRBJ2-5; 10 nucleotides agree with TRBD2. V lost 5 bases and J lost 2; bases outside the gene matches: 5. The CDR3 is made up of 15 amino acids. CDR1 and CDR2 (germline): SGHTA, FQGNSA. The CDR3: CASSVQRGGQETQYF. As DNA, the CDR3 is TGTGCCAGCAGCGTACAGCGGGGGGGTCAAGAGACCCAGTACTTC.

This chain uses TRBV5-1 with TRBJ2-5, with 8 bases that match TRBD1. The CDR3 sequence is 15 residues long. CDR1 is SGHRS, CDR2 YFSETQ, per germline. V shed 0 bases and J 0 bases; nucleotides not matched to a gene: 1. The CDR3 DNA reads TGCGCCAGCAGCTTGGGGACAGGGTACCAAGAGACCCAGTACTTC. As protein: CASSLGTGYQETQYF.

A note on this clone: Other DNA sequences from this sample encode an identical CDR3 as well. CDR3 loop: CASSFGGATDTQYF. Written as DNA, the CDR3 is TGCGCCAGCAGCTTTGGGGGGGCAACAGATACGCAGTATTTT. The chain combines TRBV5-1 with TRBJ2-3, with TRBD2 as a possible D gene (7 bases). The CDR3 extends over 14 amino acids. Germline lookup yields CDR1 SGHRS and CDR2 YFSETQ. V was trimmed by 2 bases and J by 3 bases, leaving 10 bases between them.

J is TRBJ1-2 and V is TRBV7-9, with D possibly being TRBD1 (6 bases). CDR1 is SEHNR and CDR2 is FQNEAQ in the germline V gene (reference sequence). Trimming pared 2 bases from V and 6 bases from J, leaving 10 bases between. This CDR3 comprises 13 residues. CDR3: CASSLQGIDGYTF. The CDR3 coding sequence is TGTGCCAGCAGCTTACAGGGGATTGATGGCTACACCTTC.

This clone was observed a handful of times. This chain connects TRBV2 to TRBJ1-3; TRBD1 agrees at 10 bases. In germline, CDR1 is SNHLY, CDR2 FYNNEI. The length of the CDR3 is 19 residues. Losses at the gene ends were 5 bases for V and 1 base for J; bases not matched to a gene: 14. The chain's CDR3 is CASSNPTGGAGISGNTIYF. The CDR3 DNA sequence: TGTGCCAGCAGTAACCCGACAGGGGGCGCAGGAATATCTGGAAACACCATATATTTT.

The chain has TRBV29-1 and TRBJ2-1; D is unresolved. V shed 5 bases and J shed 0 bases, with 8 bases lying between them. The CDR3 is 13 amino acids. The germline V gene encodes CDR1 SQVTM and CDR2 ANQGSEA. CDR3 DNA: TGCAGCGTTCCTCTCAGCTCCTACAATGAGCAGTTCTTC. This encodes CSVPLSSYNEQFF.

This clone has a single count. The chain couples TRBV18 to TRBJ2-3, with D perhaps TRBD1 (5 bases). V dropped 0 bases and J dropped 3 bases, with 10 bases sitting between them. Germline V gives CDR1 KGHSH, CDR2 LQKENI. The CDR3 spans 15 residues. The CDR3 DNA reads TGTGCCAGCTCACCACCTGCTCCAGGGACAGATACGCAGTATTTT. This gives the protein CASSPPAPGTDTQYF.

The chain recombines TRBV30 with TRBJ1-3; 8 bases match TRBD1. The V gene end was trimmed by 3 bases and the J gene end by 2 bases; junction bases not matched to a gene: 0. Germline loops: CDR1 GTSNPN, CDR2 SVGIG (reference sequence). The CDR3 length is 13 residues. The CDR3 reads CAWRDRAGNTIYF. The CDR3 DNA reads TGTGCCTGGAGGGACAGGGCTGGAAACACCATATATTTT.

The chain is built from TRBV18 and TRBJ2-2; weak D call: TRBD2 (6 bases). The ends were cut back, 3 bases at V and 2 bases at J, with 19 bases in the middle. Germline lookup yields CDR1 KGHSH and CDR2 LQKENI. The CDR3 covers 18 residues. The chain's CDR3 is CASSPFFRGRDNTGELFF. The CDR3 DNA is TGTGCCAGCTCACCCTTCTTTCGCGGGCGGGACAACACCGGGGAGCTGTTTTTT.

V and J are TRBV4-3 and TRBJ2-1, with 7 bases aligning to TRBD2. The CDR3 extends over 16 amino acids. V trimming: 0 bases; J trimming: 4 bases; junction bases outside the gene matches: 6. Germline V gives CDR1 LGHNA, CDR2 YSLEER. CDR3 amino acids: CASSQEPAGSYNEQFF. In DNA form, the CDR3 reads TGCGCCAGCAGCCAAGAACCAGCGGGGTCTTACAATGAGCAGTTCTTC.

The chain uses TRBV4-3 and TRBJ2-5; D might be TRBD2 (5 bases). The CDR3 extends over 16 amino acids. In germline, CDR1 is LGHNA, CDR2 YSLEER. V was clipped by 1 base and J by 5 bases, with 17 bases between them. CDR3 nucleotides: TGCGCCAGCAGCCAAGGTTCAGCGGTAGGGTTTGAGACCCAGTACTTC. Translation: CASSQGSAVGFETQYF.

V gene TRBV11-2 combines with J gene TRBJ2-2, with 10 bases aligning to TRBD2. This CDR3 spans 17 amino acids. J lost 1 base, V lost 2 bases, and 4 bases had no gene match. Germline lookup yields CDR1 SGHAT and CDR2 FQNNGV. CDR3 DNA: TGTGCCAGCAGCTTAACAAGGACTAGCGGGAACACCGGGGAGCTGTTTTTT. This codes for CASSLTRTSGNTGELFF. Together with reference TRBV11-2 and TRBJ2-2, the CDR3 gives the full variable domain: EAGVAQSPRYKIIEKRQSVAFWCNPISGHATLYWYQQILGQGPKLLIQFQNNGVVDDSQLPKDRFSAERLKGVDSTLKIQPAKLEDSAVYLCASSLTRTSGNTGELFFGEGSRLTVL.

The chain employs TRBV5-1 and TRBJ1-6, with 10 bases matching TRBD1. Germline V gene data show CDR1 as SGHRS and CDR2 as YFSETQ. The CDR3 loop spans 14 amino acids. Trimming removed 8 bases from V and 7 bases from J; junction bases left unmatched: 6. CDR3 coding DNA: TGCGCCAGTAGGGACAGGGGTACGAATTCACCCCTCCACTTT. Its protein is CASRDRGTNSPLHF.

V is TRBV4-3 and J is TRBJ2-1; 7 nucleotides line up with TRBD2. The CDR3 covers 17 residues. Losses at the gene ends were 3 bases for V and 1 base for J; bases not matched to a gene: 9. CDR1 is LGHNA, CDR2 YSLEER, per germline. CDR3 nucleotide sequence: TGCGCCAGCAGCCAGGCGGATGGGAGGGGTTCCTACAATGAGCAGTTCTTC. It encodes CASSQADGRGSYNEQFF.

The chain couples TRBV9 to TRBJ2-1; D perhaps matches TRBD2 (5 bases). The CDR3 spans 12 residues. Trimming shortened V by 0 bases and J by 7 bases, and 5 bases separated the two germline ends. Germline CDR1 SGDLS, CDR2 YYNGEE. DNA for the CDR3: TGTGCCAGCAGCGTAGGGGAGAATGAGCAGTTCTTC. This sequence encodes CASSVGENEQFF.

The V gene is TRBV29-1, the J gene TRBJ1-3; no firm D call. Germline V gives CDR1 SQVTM, CDR2 ANQGSEA. The CDR3 spans 13 residues. Trimming pared 5 bases from V and 0 bases from J, leaving 8 bases between. CDR3: CSVRNNSGNTIYF. In DNA form, the CDR3 reads TGCAGCGTTAGAAACAACTCTGGAAACACCATATATTTT.

The V call is TRBV5-4, the J call TRBJ2-6, with TRBD1 matching over 9 bases. The CDR3 length is 19 residues. The germline V gene has CDR1 SGHNT and CDR2 YYREEE (reference sequence). The ends lost 0 bases at V and 2 bases at J; junction bases unmatched: 9. Written as DNA, the CDR3 is TGTGCCAGCAGCTTGGTCCCGGGACAGGGTAGGCCTGGGGCCAACGTCCTGACTTTC. This codes for CASSLVPGQGRPGANVLTF.

The J gene is TRBJ2-1, the V gene TRBV9, with TRBD2 matching over 13 bases. The CDR3 runs 20 residues. Germline V gene data show CDR1 as SGDLS and CDR2 as YYNGEE. Losses at the gene ends were 3 bases for V and 0 bases for J; bases not matched to a gene: 12. The CDR3: CASSAHPGLAGWGSYNEQFF. The CDR3, as DNA: TGTGCCAGCAGCGCCCACCCGGGACTAGCGGGGTGGGGCTCCTACAATGAGCAGTTCTTC. Full variable domain (missing parts from reference TRBV9 and TRBJ2-1): DSGVTQTPKHLITATGQRVTLRCSPRSGDLSVYWYQQSLDQGLQFLIQYYNGEERAKGNILERFSAQQFPDLHSELNLSSLELGDSALYFCASSAHPGLAGWGSYNEQFFGPGTRLTVL.

The chain uses TRBV5-1 and TRBJ2-5, with D perhaps matching TRBD2 (6 bases). Germline V gives CDR1 SGHRS, CDR2 YFSETQ. CDR3 length equals 15 residues. With 4 bases removed from V and 5 bases from J, the gap between germline ends came to 18 bases. CDR3 in amino acids: CASSPYGGNTETQYF. For the CDR3, the DNA is TGCGCCAGCAGCCCCTATGGGGGGAATACGGAGACCCAGTACTTC.

This rearrangement joins TRBV4-1 to TRBJ1-2, with TRBD1 matching over 11 bases. After removal of 1 base from V and 10 bases from J, the junction contained 8 bases not matched to a gene. Germline V gives CDR1 MGHRA, CDR2 YSYEKL. The CDR3 has 15 residues. This chain's CDR3 is CASSQAGQGGVDYTF. The CDR3 nucleotides are TGCGCCAGCAGCCAAGCGGGACAGGGGGGTGTGGACTACACCTTC.

This clone was counted once. This rearrangement joins TRBV28 to TRBJ1-2; possibly TRBD1 for D (5 bases). Trimming removed 4 bases from V and 4 bases from J, with 13 bases in between. In germline, CDR1 is MDHEN, CDR2 SYDVKM. The CDR3 spans 14 residues. CDR3 amino acids: CASSSLGGGYGYTF. Written as DNA, the CDR3 is TGTGCCAGCAGTTCCCTCGGGGGTGGCTATGGCTACACCTTC.

For the CDR3, the DNA is TGTGCCAGTAGTAGCCAGGGGGCGCCTGGTGAAGCTTTCTTT. Translating gives CASSSQGAPGEAFF. The rearrangement uses TRBV19 and TRBJ1-1; 8 bases fit TRBD1. The CDR3 covers 14 residues. Germline V lookup: CDR1 LNHDA, CDR2 SQIVND (reference sequence). V lost 4 bases and J lost 7; bases outside the gene matches: 8.

V is TRBV7-2 and J is TRBJ1-5; D remains unclear. Looked up from germline, CDR1 is SGHTA and CDR2 is FQGNSA. The CDR3 is made up of 16 amino acids. The V end lost 1 base, the J end lost 4 bases, and 14 bases lay between the germline ends. The CDR3 region has the DNA TGTGCCAGCAGCTTAGAGATACAGAGCCTTAATCAGCCCCAGCATTTT. It is translated as CASSLEIQSLNQPQHF.

The chain links TRBV6-5 to TRBJ2-3; possible D gene TRBD2, 5 bases. CDR1 is MNHEY and CDR2 is SVGAGI in the germline V gene. V was clipped by 7 bases and J by 3 bases, with 14 bases between them. This CDR3 has 14 residues. CDR3 bases: TGTGCCAGCACCAATAAGCGGAGAACAGATACGCAGTATTTT. This encodes CASTNKRRTDTQYF.

J is TRBJ1-1 and V is TRBV6-1; 9 nucleotides match TRBD1. CDR3 size: 16 residues. The ends lost 3 bases at V and 8 bases at J; junction bases unmatched: 13. Germline lookup yields CDR1 MNHNS and CDR2 SASEGT. The CDR3 region has the DNA TGTGCCAGCAGTGACGGACAGGGGTCAATGAAGGGAGAAGCTTTCTTT. Residues: CASSDGQGSMKGEAFF.

About this clone: One junction end does not reproduce the germline sequence, and a read error may be involved. Additional DNA sequences in this sample encode the identical CDR3. The V gene is TRBV2, the J gene TRBJ2-6; D is perhaps TRBD1 (5 bases). Germline V gene sequence: CDR1 SNHLY, CDR2 FYNNEI. This CDR3 region has 14 residues. CDR3 sequence (DNA): TGTGCCAGCAGTGAGCGGTCTGGGGCCAACGGCCTGACTTTC. Amino acids: CASSERSGANGLTF. Supplemented by reference TRBV2 and TRBJ2-6, the full variable domain reads EPEVTQTPSHQVTQMGQEVILRCVPISNHLYFYWYRQILGQKVEFLVSFYNNEISEKSEIFDDQFSVERPDGSNFTLKIRSTKLEDSAMYFCASSERSGANGLTFGAGSRLTVL.

This rearrangement joins TRBV27 to TRBJ2-2, with a weak D call TRBD1 (5 bases). Looked up from germline, CDR1 is MNHEY and CDR2 is SMNVEV (reference sequence). Trimming left V 2 bases short and J 4 bases short, with 11 bases between. The CDR3 runs 15 residues. The CDR3 bases are TGTGCCAGCAGTTTAGTACAGGAATCCACCGGGGAGCTGTTTTTT. Translating gives CASSLVQESTGELFF.

The rearrangement uses TRBV18 and TRBJ2-5, with 8 bases identical to TRBD1. The CDR3 extends over 16 amino acids. The germline gives CDR1 KGHSH, CDR2 LQKENI. The V segment lost 3 bases and the J segment 5 bases; nucleotides outside the gene matches: 11. The CDR3 region is CASSPGQGALIETQYF. The DNA for the CDR3 is TGTGCCAGCTCACCTGGGCAGGGGGCGCTAATTGAGACCCAGTACTTC. Variable domain in full (rest from reference TRBV18 and TRBJ2-5): NAGVMQNPRHLVRRRGQEARLRCSPMKGHSHVYWYRQLPEEGLKFMVYLQKENIIDESGMPKERFSAEFPKEGPSILRIQQVVRGDSAAYFCASSPGQGALIETQYFGPGTRLLVL.